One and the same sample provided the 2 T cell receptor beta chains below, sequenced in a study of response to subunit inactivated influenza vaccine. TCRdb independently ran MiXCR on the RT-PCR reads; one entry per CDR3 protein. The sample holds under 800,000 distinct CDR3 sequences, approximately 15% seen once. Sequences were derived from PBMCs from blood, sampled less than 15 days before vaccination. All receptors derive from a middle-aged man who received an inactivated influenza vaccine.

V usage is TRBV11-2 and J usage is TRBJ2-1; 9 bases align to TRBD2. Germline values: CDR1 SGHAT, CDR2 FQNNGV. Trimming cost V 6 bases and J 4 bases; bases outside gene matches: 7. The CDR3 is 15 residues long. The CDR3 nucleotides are TGTGCCAGCAGTCGAGATAGCGGGGGTTACAATGAGCAGTTCTTC. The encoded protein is CASSRDSGGYNEQFF.

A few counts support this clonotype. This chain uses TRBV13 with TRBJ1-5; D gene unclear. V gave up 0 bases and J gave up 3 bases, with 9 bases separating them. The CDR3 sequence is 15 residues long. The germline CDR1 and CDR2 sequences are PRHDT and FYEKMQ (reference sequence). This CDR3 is CASSLGRRNNQPQHF. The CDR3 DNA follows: TGTGCCAGCAGCTTAGGCCGTCGGAACAATCAGCCCCAGCATTTT.